This TCR beta chain comes out of a study of monozygotic twins with inflammatory bowel disease. Findings and limits, study-wide: Whether twins were concordant or discordant made no difference to repertoire similarity, possibly from limited power. Especially with disease activity, IBD patients shared fewer clonotypes with others than healthy twins did.

The CDR3 has 13 amino acids. The V gene's germline CDR1 is DFQATT and CDR2 SNEGSKA (reference sequence). TCRdb derives one entry per CDR3 protein from the 5' RACE reads, leaving out DNA. This table holds about 160,000 distinct CDR3 sequences. Concerning this clonotype itself: No antigen is known for it.

Per donor there was one draw, yielding a blood sample of around 2.7 ml. V is TRBV20-1 and J is TRBJ2-1. Material for sequencing was blood. The origin of this receptor is a human donor with ulcerative colitis or Crohn's disease, or a healthy co-twin of an affected twin (not recorded which). CDR3 sequence: CSVGGRAYNEQFF.